These T cell receptor beta chains were read from a single sample in a study of T cells in Graves' hyperthyroidism and ophthalmopathy. A single record per CDR3 protein comes from TCRdb applying MiXCR to the multiplex PCR reads. The sample holds roughly 650,000 distinct CDR3 sequences; around 15% are singletons and the top ten take approximately 3.5%. The specimen sequenced was blood. Every receptor here comes from a woman aged 40 to 50 with Graves' ophthalmopathy. Each CDR3 is given with its conserved first and last residue. The D gene is left open where the match is weak. Only part of the rows carry a size: once, few, many, or a class if the clone is expanded.

J: TRBJ1-5
V: TRBV20-1
size: .
D: .
CDR3: CSAIRGGEPQHF
DNA: TGCAGTGCTATCCGGGGGGGTGAGCCCCAGCATTTT

J: TRBJ2-6
V: TRBV19
size: .
D: .
CDR3: CASRAGSSGANVLTF
DNA: TGTGCCAGTAGAGCCGGGAGCTCTGGGGCCAACGTCCTGACTTTC

J: TRBJ2-2
V: TRBV6-9
size: .
D: TRBD2
CDR3: CASSYGLAGGGELFF
DNA: TGTGCCAGCAGTTACGGACTAGCGGGGGGGGGGGAGCTGTTTTTT

J: TRBJ1-1
V: TRBV5-1
size: many
D: .
CDR3: CASSRPTANTEAFF
DNA: TGCGCCAGCAGCCGTCCGACAGCTAACACTGAAGCTTTCTTT

J: TRBJ2-5
V: TRBV6-2/TRBV6-3
size: many
D: .
CDR3: CASSYSLETQYF
DNA: TGTGCCAGCAGTTACTCGTTAGAGACCCAGTACTTC

J: TRBJ1-1
V: TRBV5-1
size: many
D: .
CDR3: CASSSVPISVFTEAFF
DNA: TGCGCCAGCAGCTCAGTTCCAATTTCGGTGTTCACTGAAGCTTTCTTT

J: TRBJ2-5
V: TRBV6-1
size: few
D: TRBD1
CDR3: CASKQPGQVSETQYF
DNA: TGTGCCAGCAAACAGCCGGGACAGGTTTCGGAGACCCAGTACTTC

J: TRBJ2-2
V: TRBV6-1
size: many
D: .
CDR3: CASIRMEGLAGELFF
DNA: TGTGCCAGCATTCGGATGGAGGGATTGGCCGGGGAGCTGTTTTTT

J: TRBJ1-6
V: TRBV25-1
size: few
D: .
CDR3: CASSEGTLDNSPLHF
DNA: TGTGCCAGCAGTGAAGGGACACTTGATAATTCACCCCTCCACTTT

J: TRBJ1-2
V: TRBV15
size: few
D: .
CDR3: CATSREGQVRNYGYTF
DNA: TGTGCCACCAGCAGAGAGGGACAAGTCCGGAACTATGGCTACACCTTC

J: TRBJ2-1
V: TRBV30
size: many
D: .
CDR3: CAWSLQGHEQFF
DNA: TGTGCCTGGAGCCTCCAGGGACATGAGCAGTTCTTC

J: TRBJ2-2
V: TRBV2
size: .
D: .
CDR3: CASRNPSLHTGELFF
DNA: TGTGCCAGCAGGAATCCCAGTTTGCACACCGGGGAGCTGTTTTTT